This TCR beta chain was captured by sequencing in a study of T cell repertoires in aging, cancer and after chemotherapy. TRB rearrangements spanning V, D and J were amplified using mixed TRB-A/B primers. A single record per CDR3 protein comes from TCRdb applying MiXCR to the multiplex PCR reads. The sample shows several thousand distinct CDR3 sequences, under 40% of them seen only once. This clonotype has just a few counts. The template was genomic DNA from peripheral blood, not RNA. This clonotype originated in a human donor with a blood cancer. Sequencing was performed on blood.

DNA for the CDR3: TGTGCCAGCAGCCACCTGACAGGCAATCAGCCCCAGCATTTT. This sequence encodes CASSHLTGNQPQHF. The chain recombines TRBV27 with TRBJ1-5; D perhaps matches TRBD1 (5 bases). CDR3 size: 14 residues. In germline, CDR1 is MNHEY, CDR2 SMNVEV (reference sequence). V dropped 6 bases and J dropped 2 bases, with 11 bases sitting between them.